Listed here are 20 T cell receptor beta chains from one sample, sequenced in a study of cytomegalovirus exposure and HLA in healthy donors. The data were produced by immunoSEQ multiplex PCR, yet TCRdb's version contains in-frame clones alone and is incomplete. The sample yields some 140,000 clones, 75% to 90% seen once. Specimen: PBMCs. The receptors shown here come from a young man in good health and CMV-seropositive.

V and J are TRBV9 and TRBJ1-2; the match to TRBD1 covers 9 bases. Per the germline V gene, CDR1 is SGDLS and CDR2 is YYNGEE. The CDR3 is made up of 14 amino acids. V trimming: 4 bases; J trimming: 8 bases; junction bases outside the gene matches: 9. CDR3 residues: CASSLRDRVTGYTF. CDR3 nucleotides: TGTGCCAGCAGCCTGCGGGACAGGGTAACAGGCTACACCTTC.

The chain links TRBV7-2 to TRBJ2-2; TRBD1 is a possible D gene (7 bases). The CDR3 has 15 residues. Deletions cut 6 bases from V and 0 bases from J, with 11 bases between. Germline V gives CDR1 SGHTA, CDR2 FQGNSA. CDR3 sequence: CASSRGTANTGELFF. In nucleotides, the CDR3 is TGTGCCAGCAGTCGGGGGACAGCGAACACCGGGGAGCTGTTTTTT.

This rearrangement joins TRBV25-1 to TRBJ2-1, with a possible D match to TRBD2 (6 bases). Germline CDR1 and CDR2: MGHDK and SYGVNS. V dropped 2 bases and J dropped 5 bases, with 7 bases sitting between them. The CDR3 has 13 amino acids. CDR3 region: CASSEREHNEQFF. DNA for the CDR3: TGTGCCAGCAGTGAACGGGAGCACAATGAGCAGTTCTTC.

The CDR3 here is CASSLDRIIGGYYEQYF. CDR3 DNA: TGTGCCAGCAGCTTGGACCGTATTATCGGAGGCTACTACGAGCAGTACTTC. V is TRBV5-6 and J is TRBJ2-7; D might be TRBD2 (5 bases). The germline V gene encodes CDR1 SGHDT and CDR2 YYEEEE. The CDR3 length is 17 residues. V shed 0 bases and J shed 3 bases, with 19 bases lying between them.

The chain joins TRBV19 to TRBJ1-3; 7 positions match TRBD1. V shed 1 base, J shed 4 bases, and the junction held 7 bases outside the gene matches. CDR3 length: 16 residues. Germline V gives CDR1 LNHDA, CDR2 SQIVND (reference sequence). The CDR3 sequence is CASSIAGGAGGNTIYF. In nucleotides, the CDR3 is TGTGCCAGTAGTATAGCAGGGGGTGCTGGAGGAAACACCATATATTTT.

This rearrangement joins TRBV28 to TRBJ1-1; TRBD1 agrees at 10 bases. Germline assignment: CDR1 MDHEN and CDR2 SYDVKM. Trimming cost V 5 bases and J 5 bases; bases outside gene matches: 8. This CDR3 region has 15 residues. The CDR3 sequence: CASSVIGQGGTEAFF. The CDR3 nucleotides are TGTGCCAGCAGTGTCATCGGACAGGGGGGAACTGAAGCTTTCTTT.

This chain uses TRBV6-4 with TRBJ2-1, with TRBD1 matching over 10 bases. This CDR3 spans 14 amino acids. The V segment lost 5 bases and the J segment 8 bases; nucleotides outside the gene matches: 6. Looked up from germline, CDR1 is MRHNA and CDR2 is SNTAGT. The CDR3 spells CASSMTGGQDEQFF. The CDR3 coding sequence is TGTGCCAGCAGTATGACAGGGGGCCAAGATGAGCAGTTCTTC.

V gene TRBV7-2 combines with J gene TRBJ1-3; 8 nucleotides line up with TRBD1. Germline loops: CDR1 SGHTA, CDR2 FQGNSA. This CDR3 has 15 residues. The V segment lost 5 bases and the J segment 0 bases; nucleotides outside the gene matches: 3. The CDR3 reads CASSEDRASGNTIYF. DNA of the CDR3: TGTGCCAGCAGCGAGGACAGGGCCTCTGGAAACACCATATATTTT.

V is TRBV4-3 and J is TRBJ2-1, with TRBD2 identical over 10 bases. V shed 4 bases, J shed 4 bases, and the junction held 10 bases outside the gene matches. CDR1 is LGHNA and CDR2 is YSLEER in the germline V gene. The CDR3 length is 17 residues. The chain's CDR3 is CASSPNVAGGMYNEQFF. DNA of the CDR3: TGCGCCAGCAGCCCCAACGTAGCGGGAGGTATGTACAATGAGCAGTTCTTC.

This chain uses TRBV18 with TRBJ1-1, with D perhaps TRBD1 (6 bases). The V end lost 5 bases, the J end lost 0 bases, and 13 bases lay between the germline ends. This CDR3 contains 15 residues. Germline lookup yields CDR1 KGHSH and CDR2 LQKENI. The CDR3 sequence: CASSSPTGVNTEAFF. In DNA, the CDR3 is TGTGCCAGCTCATCTCCGACAGGAGTGAACACTGAAGCTTTCTTT.

The gene calls are TRBV9 and TRBJ2-1, with D unresolved. V was cut by 4 bases and J by 4 bases, with 15 bases left in between. The CDR3 consists of 15 residues. CDR1 and CDR2 (germline): SGDLS, YYNGEE. CDR3 loop: CASSTLGQSYNEQFF. The CDR3 nucleotides read TGTGCCAGCAGCACCCTTGGGCAGTCTTACAATGAGCAGTTCTTC.

V is TRBV15 and J is TRBJ2-1; D may be TRBD2 (6 bases). The CDR3 is 15 amino acids. Trimming stripped 4 bases from V and 9 bases from J, with 19 bases between. CDR1 is LNHNV and CDR2 is YYDKDF in the germline V gene (reference sequence). The CDR3 region is CATSTLRGGDGEQFF. The CDR3 DNA reads as TGTGCCACCAGCACCCTTCGCGGCGGGGACGGTGAGCAGTTCTTC.

This clone was recorded a few times. The V gene is TRBV6-4, the J gene TRBJ2-1, with TRBD2 matching 12 bases. The CDR3 sequence is 15 residues long. J gave up 7 bases and V 3 bases, and 4 bases lay outside the gene matches. CDR1 and CDR2 from the germline V gene are MRHNA and SNTAGT. In DNA, the CDR3 is TGTGCCAGCAGTGAGGCTAGCGGGGGGGCGAATGAGCAGTTCTTC. Encoded protein: CASSEASGGANEQFF.

The genes are TRBV6-5 and TRBJ2-5; TRBD2 agrees at 8 bases. The CDR3 sequence is 14 residues long. CDR1 MNHEY and CDR2 SVGAGI come from the germline V gene. V was pared by 0 bases and J by 4 bases, with 1 base of the junction left unmatched. This CDR3 is CASSYSGLGETQYF. The CDR3 coding sequence is TGTGCCAGCAGTTACTCGGGACTAGGAGAGACCCAGTACTTC.

The chain uses TRBV6-1 and TRBJ2-1; 9 bases align to TRBD2. Losses at the gene ends were 2 bases for V and 7 bases for J; bases not matched to a gene: 15. The CDR3 consists of 18 residues. Germline CDR1 and CDR2: MNHNS and SASEGT. The CDR3 DNA is TGTGCCAGCAGTGAAAGGTGGAGTGGGCGGGGGGGTCTTAATGAGCAGTTCTTC. Translating gives CASSERWSGRGGLNEQFF.

This sequence joins TRBV4-1 and TRBJ2-7; 12 bases line up with TRBD1. Trimming removed 4 bases from V and 7 bases from J; junction bases left unmatched: 14. Per the germline V gene, CDR1 is MGHRA and CDR2 is YSYEKL. The CDR3 runs to 17 residues. CDR3 sequence: CASSLPGRDRGLGEQYF. The CDR3 DNA sequence: TGCGCCAGCAGCCTCCCCGGTAGGGACAGGGGGCTAGGGGAGCAGTACTTC.

The table lists this clone with a few counts. The rearrangement uses TRBV5-6 and TRBJ2-7; perhaps TRBD1 as D (5 bases). The ends were cut back, 4 bases at V and 3 bases at J, with 20 bases in the middle. CDR3 length: 16 residues. The V gene's germline CDR1 is SGHDT and CDR2 YYEEEE. CDR3 sequence reads: CASSQEENRLVYEQYF. CDR3 sequence (DNA): TGTGCCAGCAGCCAAGAGGAGAACAGGCTCGTCTACGAGCAGTACTTC. The variable domain in full, with the rest retrieved from reference TRBV5-6 and TRBJ2-7, is DAGVTQSPTHLIKTRGQQVTLRCSPKSGHDTVSWYQQALGQGPQFIFQYYEEEERQRGNFPDRFSGHQFPNYSSELNVNALLLGDSALYLCASSQEENRLVYEQYFGPGTRLTVT.

The chain links TRBV27 to TRBJ2-3; TRBD1 might be the D (5 bases). V was cut by 6 bases and J by 0 bases, with 13 bases left in between. This CDR3 spans 15 amino acids. Germline lookup yields CDR1 MNHEY and CDR2 SMNVEV (reference sequence). The CDR3, as DNA: TGTGCCAGCAGCCCGGACAAGACTAGCACAGATACGCAGTATTTT. This translates into CASSPDKTSTDTQYF.

The chain is built from TRBV4-3 and TRBJ2-5, with 8 bases aligning to TRBD2. Trimming cost V 3 bases and J 1 base; bases outside gene matches: 10. CDR3 length: 17 amino acids. In germline, CDR1 is LGHNA, CDR2 YSLEER. The DNA for the CDR3 is TGCGCCAGCAGCCAGGGCCCCGCGGGAGGCTTCCAAGAGACCCAGTACTTC. This translates into CASSQGPAGGFQETQYF.

The rearrangement links TRBV2 to TRBJ2-1; D call uncertain. V was trimmed by 6 bases and J by 5 bases, leaving 11 bases between them. The CDR3 sequence is 13 residues long. Germline assignment: CDR1 SNHLY and CDR2 FYNNEI. The chain's CDR3 is CASRYRRNNEQFF. Written as DNA, the CDR3 is TGTGCCAGCAGATATCGGCGGAACAATGAGCAGTTCTTC.